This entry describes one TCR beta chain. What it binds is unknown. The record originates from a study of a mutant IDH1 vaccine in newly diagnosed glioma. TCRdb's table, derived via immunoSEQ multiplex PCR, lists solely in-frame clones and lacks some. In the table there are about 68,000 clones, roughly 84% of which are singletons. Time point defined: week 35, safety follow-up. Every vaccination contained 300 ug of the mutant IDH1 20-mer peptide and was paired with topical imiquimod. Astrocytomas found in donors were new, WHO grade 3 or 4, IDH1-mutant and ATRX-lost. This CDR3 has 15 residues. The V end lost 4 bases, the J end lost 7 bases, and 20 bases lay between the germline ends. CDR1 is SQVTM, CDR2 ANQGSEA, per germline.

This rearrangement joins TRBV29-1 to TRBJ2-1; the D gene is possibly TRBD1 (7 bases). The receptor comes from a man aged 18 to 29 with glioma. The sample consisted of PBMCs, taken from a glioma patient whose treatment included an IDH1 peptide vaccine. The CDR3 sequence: CSVGSWGDSFNEQFF. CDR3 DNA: TGCAGCGTTGGAAGCTGGGGGGACAGCTTTAATGAGCAGTTCTTC.